This TCR beta chain was documented in a study of blood T cells in healthy people across ages. Study context: Capturing about one barcoded beta molecule per two T cells was achieved by template switching.

As for this clonotype: Its target is unknown. This could be a read error, since a much larger clone is one nucleotide away.

With a J-beta primer mix and a sample-barcoded 5' primer, a second PCR ran about 6 to 11 cycles. Via MiXCR, TCRdb re-called the 5' RACE reads, giving one row per CDR3 protein. The sample lists approximately 960,000 distinct CDR3 sequences, around 29% occurring once. The CDR3 runs to 13 residues. From germline, CDR1 is SGHTA and CDR2 FQGNSA. Points from the study as a whole: Higher diversity, along with more naive CD4+ cells, distinguished long-lived donors from aged donors.

These same data were also listed under a study on T cells of mothers and their children. From that paper: No persistent microchimeric T cell clones were detected at approximately 100 clones per million clonotypes sensitivity.

Sequencing input: blood. This TCR derives from a woman between 40 and 50 years old in good health. This chain connects TRBV7-2 to TRBJ2-5; D may be TRBD1 or TRBD2 (6 bases each). The end of the DNA aligns better with TRBJ2-1, so the J call may be wrong. CDR3 sequence reads: CASSFGGLETQFF. The DNA for the CDR3 is TGTGCCAGCAGCTTCGGGGGCTTAGAGACCCAGTTCTTC.